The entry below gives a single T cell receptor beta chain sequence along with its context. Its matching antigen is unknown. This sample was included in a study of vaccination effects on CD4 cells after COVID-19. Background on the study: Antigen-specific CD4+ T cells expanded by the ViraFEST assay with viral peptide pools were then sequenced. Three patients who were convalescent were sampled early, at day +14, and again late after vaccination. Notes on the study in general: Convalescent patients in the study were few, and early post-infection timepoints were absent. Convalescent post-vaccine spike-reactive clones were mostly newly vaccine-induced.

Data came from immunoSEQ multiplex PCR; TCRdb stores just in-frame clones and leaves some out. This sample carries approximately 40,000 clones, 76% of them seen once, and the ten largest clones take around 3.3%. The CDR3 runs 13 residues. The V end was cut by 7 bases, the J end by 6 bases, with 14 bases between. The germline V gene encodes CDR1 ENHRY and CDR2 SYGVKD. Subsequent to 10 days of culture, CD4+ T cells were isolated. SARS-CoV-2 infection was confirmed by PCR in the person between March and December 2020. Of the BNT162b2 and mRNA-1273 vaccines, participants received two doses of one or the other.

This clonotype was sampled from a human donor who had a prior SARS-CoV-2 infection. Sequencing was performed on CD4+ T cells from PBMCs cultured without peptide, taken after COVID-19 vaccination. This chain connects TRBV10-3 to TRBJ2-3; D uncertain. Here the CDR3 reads CAIIPEMGDTQYF. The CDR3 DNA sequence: TGTGCCATCATACCAGAGATGGGGGATACGCAGTATTTT.